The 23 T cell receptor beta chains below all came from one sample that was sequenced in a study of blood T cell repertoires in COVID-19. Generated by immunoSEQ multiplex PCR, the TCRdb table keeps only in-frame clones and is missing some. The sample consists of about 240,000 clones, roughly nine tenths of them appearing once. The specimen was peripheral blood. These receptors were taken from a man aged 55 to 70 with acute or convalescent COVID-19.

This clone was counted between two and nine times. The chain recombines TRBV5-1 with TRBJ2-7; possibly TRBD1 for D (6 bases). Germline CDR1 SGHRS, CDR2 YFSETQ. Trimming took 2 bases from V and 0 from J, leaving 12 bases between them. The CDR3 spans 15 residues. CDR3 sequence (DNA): TGCGCCAGCAGCTTCGGCGGCAGGGGCTCCTACGAGCAGTACTTC. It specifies CASSFGGRGSYEQYF.

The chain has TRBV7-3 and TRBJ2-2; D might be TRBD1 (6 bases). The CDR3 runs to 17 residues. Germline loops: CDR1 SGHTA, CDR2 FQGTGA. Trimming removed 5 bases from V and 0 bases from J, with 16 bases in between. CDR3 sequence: CASSPLGGRANTGELFF. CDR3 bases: TGTGCCAGCAGCCCCTTAGGGGGACGGGCGAACACCGGGGAGCTGTTTTTT.

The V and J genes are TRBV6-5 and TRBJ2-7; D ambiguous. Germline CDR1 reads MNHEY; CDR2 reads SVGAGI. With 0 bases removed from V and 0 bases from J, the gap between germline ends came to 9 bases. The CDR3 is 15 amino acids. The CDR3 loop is CASSYSTGGSYEQYF. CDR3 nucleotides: TGTGCCAGCAGTTACTCGACCGGCGGCTCCTACGAGCAGTACTTC.

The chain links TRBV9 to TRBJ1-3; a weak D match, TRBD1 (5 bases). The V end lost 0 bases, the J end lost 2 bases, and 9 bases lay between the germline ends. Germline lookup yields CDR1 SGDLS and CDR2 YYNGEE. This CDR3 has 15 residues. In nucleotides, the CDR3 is TGTGCCAGCAGCGTAGAACAGGTGCCTGGAAACACCATATATTTT. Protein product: CASSVEQVPGNTIYF.

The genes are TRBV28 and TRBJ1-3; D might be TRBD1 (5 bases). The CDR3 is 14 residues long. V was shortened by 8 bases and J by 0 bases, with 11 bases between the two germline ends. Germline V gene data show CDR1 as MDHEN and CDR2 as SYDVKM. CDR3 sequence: CASRSGGSGNTIYF. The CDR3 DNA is TGTGCCAGCCGATCGGGGGGCTCTGGAAACACCATATATTTT.

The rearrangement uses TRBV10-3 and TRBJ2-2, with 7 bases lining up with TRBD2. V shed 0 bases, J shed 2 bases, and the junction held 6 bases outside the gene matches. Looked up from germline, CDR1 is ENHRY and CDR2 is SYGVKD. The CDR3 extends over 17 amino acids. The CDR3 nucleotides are TGTGCCATCAGTGAGTCGTTAAGCGGGACCAACACCGGGGAGCTGTTTTTT. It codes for CAISESLSGTNTGELFF.

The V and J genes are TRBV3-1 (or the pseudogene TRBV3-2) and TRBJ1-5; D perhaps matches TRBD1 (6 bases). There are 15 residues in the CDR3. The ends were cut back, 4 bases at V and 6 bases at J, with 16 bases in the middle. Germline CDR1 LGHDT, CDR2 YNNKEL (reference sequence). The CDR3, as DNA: TGTGCCAGCAGCCCGACAGGTACAACCAGTCAGCCCCAGCATTTT. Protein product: CASSPTGTTSQPQHF.

The CDR3 coding sequence is TGCGCCAGCAGTAGCGGGAGGGAGTGGATGACTAGCGGGAGTCTGGGAAATGAGCAGTTCTTC. Translating gives CASSSGREWMTSGSLGNEQFF. The chain couples TRBV5-1 to TRBJ2-1; 12 nucleotides match TRBD2. The CDR3 contains 21 residues. Trimming took 5 bases from V and 7 from J; bases not matched to a gene: 25. Germline loops: CDR1 SGHRS, CDR2 YFSETQ.

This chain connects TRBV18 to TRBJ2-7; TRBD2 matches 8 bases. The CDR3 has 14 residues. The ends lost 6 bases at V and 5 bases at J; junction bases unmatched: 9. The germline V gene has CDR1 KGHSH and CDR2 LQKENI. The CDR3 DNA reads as TGTGCCAGCTCCCCGAGGGCAGCGGGAGACGAGCAGTACTTC. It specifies CASSPRAAGDEQYF.

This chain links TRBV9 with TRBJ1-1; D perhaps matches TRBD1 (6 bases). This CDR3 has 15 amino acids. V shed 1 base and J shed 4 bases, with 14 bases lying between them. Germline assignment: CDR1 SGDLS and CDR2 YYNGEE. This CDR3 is CASSVSARGSTEAFF. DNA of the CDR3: TGTGCCAGCAGCGTAAGTGCGAGGGGGAGCACTGAAGCTTTCTTT.

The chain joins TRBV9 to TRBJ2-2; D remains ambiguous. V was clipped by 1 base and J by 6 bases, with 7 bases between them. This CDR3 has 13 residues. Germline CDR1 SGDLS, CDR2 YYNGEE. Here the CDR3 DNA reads TGTGCCAGCAGCGTATATTCGGCCGGGGAGCTGTTTTTT. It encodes CASSVYSAGELFF.

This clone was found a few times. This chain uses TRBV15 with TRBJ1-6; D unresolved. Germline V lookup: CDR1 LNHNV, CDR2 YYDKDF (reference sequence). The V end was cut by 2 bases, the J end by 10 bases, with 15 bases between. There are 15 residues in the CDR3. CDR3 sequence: CATSRPGGRGSPLHF. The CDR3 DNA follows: TGTGCCACCAGCAGACCAGGCGGGCGAGGATCACCCCTCCACTTT.

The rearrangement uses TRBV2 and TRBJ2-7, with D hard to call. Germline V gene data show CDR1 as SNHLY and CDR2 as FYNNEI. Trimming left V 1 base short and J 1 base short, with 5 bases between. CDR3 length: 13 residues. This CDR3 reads CASSEVFSYEQYF. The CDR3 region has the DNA TGTGCCAGCAGTGAAGTCTTTTCCTACGAGCAGTACTTC.

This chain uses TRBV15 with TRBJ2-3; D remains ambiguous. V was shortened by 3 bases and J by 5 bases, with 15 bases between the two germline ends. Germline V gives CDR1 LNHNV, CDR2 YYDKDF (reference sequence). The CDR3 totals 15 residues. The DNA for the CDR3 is TGTGCCACCAGCAGCGGATTTTACACGGGAGATACGCAGTATTTT. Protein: CATSSGFYTGDTQYF.

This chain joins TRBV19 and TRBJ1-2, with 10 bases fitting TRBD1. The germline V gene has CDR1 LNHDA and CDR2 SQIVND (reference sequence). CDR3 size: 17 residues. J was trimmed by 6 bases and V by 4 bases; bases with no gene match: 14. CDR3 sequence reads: CASSKPLPGTGENGYTF. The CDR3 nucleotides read TGTGCCAGTAGTAAACCTCTACCCGGGACAGGGGAGAATGGCTACACCTTC.

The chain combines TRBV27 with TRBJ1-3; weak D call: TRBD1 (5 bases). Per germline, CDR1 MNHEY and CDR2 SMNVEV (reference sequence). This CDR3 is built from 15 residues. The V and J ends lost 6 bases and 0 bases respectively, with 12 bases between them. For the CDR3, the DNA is TGTGCCAGCAGAAGTGCAGGGAACTCTGGAAACACCATATATTTT. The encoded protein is CASRSAGNSGNTIYF.

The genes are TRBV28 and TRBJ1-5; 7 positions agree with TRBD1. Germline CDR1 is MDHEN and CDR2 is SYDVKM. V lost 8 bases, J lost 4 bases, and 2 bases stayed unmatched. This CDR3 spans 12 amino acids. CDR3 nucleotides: TGTGCCAGCCGACAGGGAAATCAGCCCCAGCATTTT. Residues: CASRQGNQPQHF.

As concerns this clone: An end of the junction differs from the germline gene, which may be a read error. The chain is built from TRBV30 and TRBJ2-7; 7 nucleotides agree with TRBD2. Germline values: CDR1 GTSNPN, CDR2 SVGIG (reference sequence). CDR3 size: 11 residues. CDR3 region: CAGREGYEQYF. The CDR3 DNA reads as TGTGCCGGGAGGGAGGGCTACGAGCAGTACTTC. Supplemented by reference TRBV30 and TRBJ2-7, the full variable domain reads SQTIHQWPATLVQPVGSPLSLECTVEGTSNPNLYWYRQAAGRGLQLLFYSVGIGQISSEVPQNLSASRPQDRQFILSSKKLLLSDSGFYLCAGREGYEQYFGPGTRLTVT.

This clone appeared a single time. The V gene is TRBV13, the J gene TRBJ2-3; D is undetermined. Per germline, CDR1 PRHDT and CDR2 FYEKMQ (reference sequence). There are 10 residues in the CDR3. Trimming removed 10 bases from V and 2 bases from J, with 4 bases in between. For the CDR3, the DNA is TGTGCCACCTCCACAGATACGCAGTATTTT. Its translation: CATSTDTQYF.

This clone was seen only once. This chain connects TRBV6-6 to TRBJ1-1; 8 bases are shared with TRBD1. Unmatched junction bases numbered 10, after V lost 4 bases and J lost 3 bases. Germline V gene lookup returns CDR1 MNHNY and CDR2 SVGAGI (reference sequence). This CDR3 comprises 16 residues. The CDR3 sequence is CASSSGGTGLYTEAFF. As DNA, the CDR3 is TGTGCCAGCAGTTCCGGAGGGACAGGTCTATACACTGAAGCTTTCTTT.

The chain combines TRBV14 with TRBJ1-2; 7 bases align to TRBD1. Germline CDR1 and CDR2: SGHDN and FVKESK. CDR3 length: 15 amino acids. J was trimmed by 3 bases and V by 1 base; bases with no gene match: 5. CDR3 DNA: TGTGCCAGCAGCCAAGGGTCGACAGGGCACTATGGCTACACCTTC. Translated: CASSQGSTGHYGYTF.

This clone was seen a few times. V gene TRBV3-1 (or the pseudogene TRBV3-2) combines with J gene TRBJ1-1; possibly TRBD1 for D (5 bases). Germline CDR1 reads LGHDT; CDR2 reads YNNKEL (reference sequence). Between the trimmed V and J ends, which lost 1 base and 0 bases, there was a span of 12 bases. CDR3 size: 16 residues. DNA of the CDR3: TGTGCCAGCAGCCAAGGCACGACAGCACTGAACACTGAAGCTTTCTTT. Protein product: CASSQGTTALNTEAFF.

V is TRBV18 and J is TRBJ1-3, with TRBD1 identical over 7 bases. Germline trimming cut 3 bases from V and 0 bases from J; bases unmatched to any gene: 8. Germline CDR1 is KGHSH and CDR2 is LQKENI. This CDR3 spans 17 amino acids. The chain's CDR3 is CASSPAGTASSGNTIYF. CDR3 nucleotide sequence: TGTGCCAGCTCACCTGCCGGGACAGCAAGCTCTGGAAACACCATATATTTT.